The 8 T cell receptor beta chains reported below all come from one sample, sequenced in a study of blood T cells in healthy people across ages. Combining a sample-barcoded 5' primer with a J-beta primer mix, a second PCR ran for about 6 to 12 cycles. TCRdb redid the calling of the 5' RACE reads with MiXCR, one entry per CDR3 protein. The sample lists over a million distinct CDR3 sequences, under 55% occurring once. Sequenced: blood. Every receptor here comes from a woman aged 55-69 years in good health.

The chain uses TRBV2 and TRBJ1-5, with a possible D match to TRBD1 (6 bases). Trimming cost V 3 bases and J 6 bases, with 15 bases left between them. Germline V gives CDR1 SNHLY, CDR2 FYNNEI. The CDR3 is 15 amino acids. As DNA, the CDR3 is TGTGCCAGCAGTGATGCCAGGGGATTCGTTCAGCCCCAGCATTTT. As protein: CASSDARGFVQPQHF.

Only a few counts were recorded for this clonotype. This chain joins TRBV18 and TRBJ1-1, with TRBD1 identical over 7 bases. This CDR3 has 14 residues. Germline-derived CDR1 and CDR2 are KGHSH and LQKENI. V lost 3 bases to trimming and J lost 1 base; unmatched junction nucleotides: 2. CDR3 sequence (DNA): TGTGCCAGCTCACCGACAGGGAAGAACACTGAAGCTTTCTTT. This gives the protein CASSPTGKNTEAFF. The complete variable domain, with remaining parts taken from reference TRBV18 and TRBJ1-1, reads NAGVMQNPRHLVRRRGQEARLRCSPMKGHSHVYWYRQLPEEGLKFMVYLQKENIIDESGMPKERFSAEFPKEGPSILRIQQVVRGDSAAYFCASSPTGKNTEAFFGQGTRLTVV.

A few counts support this clonotype. The V call is TRBV27, the J call TRBJ2-5; D possibly corresponds to TRBD1 (6 bases). The J call is doubtful: the DNA matches TRBJ2-7 better. Germline values: CDR1 MNHEY, CDR2 SMNVEV (reference sequence). The CDR3 loop spans 13 amino acids. CDR3 in DNA: TGTGCCAGCAGTTCACTTACAGGGCACGAGCAGTACTTC. Encoded protein: CASSSLTGHEQYF.

In DNA, the CDR3 is TGTGCCAGCAGCCCAAGCACGTGGGAGGTTCGGACCGGGGAGCTGTTTTTT. This translates into CASSPSTWEVRTGELFF. The chain recombines TRBV7-2 with TRBJ2-2; a weak D match, TRBD2 (6 bases). Germline V gives CDR1 SGHTA, CDR2 FQGNSA. V gave up 5 bases and J gave up 5 bases, with 21 bases separating them. This CDR3 contains 17 residues.

This clonotype was counted a single time. V gene TRBV27 combines with J gene TRBJ2-3, with 7 bases lining up with TRBD2. The junction had 16 bases not matched to a gene; V was cut back by 5 bases and J by 2 bases. The CDR3 is 18 residues long. Germline V gene sequence: CDR1 MNHEY, CDR2 SMNVEV (reference sequence). The CDR3 protein is CASSHSPCLSGLTDTQYF. In DNA form, the CDR3 reads TGTGCCAGCAGTCATTCCCCGTGTCTTAGCGGGCTCACAGATACGCAGTATTTT.

Only a few counts were recorded for this clonotype. The chain recombines TRBV6-6 with TRBJ2-7; 9 positions agree with TRBD1. The V gene end was trimmed by 5 bases and the J gene end by 4 bases; junction bases not matched to a gene: 12. The CDR3 is 16 amino acids. The germline V gene encodes CDR1 MNHNY and CDR2 SVGAGI (reference sequence). DNA for the CDR3: TGTGCCAGCAGTCACAGAGGAGGGGGGACAGGGTACGAGCAGTACTTC. Translating gives CASSHRGGGTGYEQYF.

The sample holds a few counts of this clonotype. The V call is TRBV29-1, the J call TRBJ2-7; TRBD2 matches at 14 bases. V gave up 7 bases and J gave up 7 bases; unmatched junction bases: 12. This CDR3 has 15 amino acids. Germline V gene lookup returns CDR1 SQVTM and CDR2 ANQGSEA. The CDR3 DNA reads TGCAGCGCCCTAACAGGGACTAGCGGGAGTTGGGAGCAGTACTTC. Its translation: CSALTGTSGSWEQYF.

The genes are TRBV28 and TRBJ2-7, with D perhaps matching TRBD1 (5 bases). CDR3 size: 15 residues. Germline V CDR1 and CDR2: MDHEN, SYDVKM. Trimming pared 2 bases from V and 4 bases from J, leaving 15 bases between. In nucleotides, the CDR3 is TGTGCCAGCAGTTTAGATCAGGGTAAGGGGTACGAGCAGTACTTC. Translation gives CASSLDQGKGYEQYF.